In this sample, the clone carrying this T cell receptor (beta chain) turned up a few times. This CDR3 region has 14 residues. Deletions cut 4 bases from V and 9 bases from J, with 18 bases between. TCRdb reanalysed the 5' RACE reads using MiXCR and keeps one entry per CDR3 protein. Of around 690,000 distinct CDR3 sequences detected, 21% appear once; the ten largest clones hold about 4.3%. The data belong to a study of identical twins. With no exceptions, donors were healthy Caucasians. The sample also formed part of further work on T cells expressing NK-cell markers.

The chain joins TRBV12-3 or TRBV12-4 to TRBJ1-1; D is undetermined. The receptor was derived from a woman between 18 and 30 years old in good health. The sample taken for sequencing was PBMCs. The DNA for the CDR3 is TGTGCCAGCAGTTCGACTTACCTCGGTGGGAAAGCTTTCTTT. It specifies CASSSTYLGGKAFF.